This T cell receptor (beta chain) was captured by sequencing in a study of blood T cell repertoires in COVID-19 (dated by TCRdb to 2020 to 2021). Notes on the research overall: Samples covering the acute and convalescent phases of COVID-19 were provided by collaborators in the United States, Italy and Spain. Samples came from the ongoing ImmuneRACE study (first 160 participants) plus 1,254 subjects from 6 global collaborators. The material from the prospective study consisted of cDNA or gDNA derived from T cells, B-cell-depleted T cells, or PBMCs. The dataset comprised deeply sampled blood TCRbeta repertoires from subjects exposed to, actively infected with, or recovered from COVID-19. A freely available public database, intended as a resource for researchers studying the immune response to SARS-CoV-2, is where the repertoires were released. HLA class I and class II types, where available, came from metadata supplied by the sample provider rather than from assay-based typing. Nearly every sample came with metadata listing a de-identified subject ID, COVID-19 status, age in years and sex.

Collaborating institutions collected whole blood in K2EDTA tubes following their own protocols. For TCRbeta analysis, collaborator samples were shipped as frozen whole blood, as isolated PBMCs, or as DNA extracted from either sample type. The germline V gene (reference sequence) gives CDR1 as MNHEY and CDR2 as SMNVEV. From the cysteine up to the phenylalanine, the CDR3 has a length of 13 residues. Here the CDR3 DNA is all that survives: 39 bases in frame from base 1. Compared with germline, V lacks 6 bases and J lacks 4 bases; bases without a gene match: 5. The research as a whole found: The amount of clinical and demographic metadata varied by source and participant and was provided uncurated.

Turning to this clone: Its target antigen remains unknown. Base qualities were left out, and no much larger clone turns up one base away.

TCRbeta CDR3 regions were amplified from genomic DNA using the immunoSEQ Assay, a bias-controlled multiplex PCR. In the authors' own workflow: Nucleated cell counts per sample were estimated from amplification of reference gene primers within the assay. Sequence reads were collapsed and filtered to measure the absolute abundance of every unique TCRbeta CDR3 rearrangement. For each sample, productive Simpson clonality was calculated as the square root of Simpson's diversity index over productive rearrangements. Entries here come from immuneACCESS through TCRdb and include only in-frame sequences with V and J called. Some clones fail to appear in such tables; in the studies checked, an unresolved V gene covers under half of the shortfall, and the cause of the remainder is unknown. D and trimming come from the DNA, and the V and J calls and clone size come from that table. For this sample there are some 45,000 clones; 82% appear just once. Jointly, the top ten make up around a quarter of the sample.

The chain joins TRBV27 to TRBJ1-1, with TRBD1 identical over 7 junction bases. Material for sequencing was peripheral blood. This TCR came from a woman aged 55 to 70 with acute or convalescent COVID-19. The CDR3: CASSLQGGTEAFF. The base sequence is TGTGCCAGCAGCCTCCAGGGGGGCACTGAAGCTTTCTTT.